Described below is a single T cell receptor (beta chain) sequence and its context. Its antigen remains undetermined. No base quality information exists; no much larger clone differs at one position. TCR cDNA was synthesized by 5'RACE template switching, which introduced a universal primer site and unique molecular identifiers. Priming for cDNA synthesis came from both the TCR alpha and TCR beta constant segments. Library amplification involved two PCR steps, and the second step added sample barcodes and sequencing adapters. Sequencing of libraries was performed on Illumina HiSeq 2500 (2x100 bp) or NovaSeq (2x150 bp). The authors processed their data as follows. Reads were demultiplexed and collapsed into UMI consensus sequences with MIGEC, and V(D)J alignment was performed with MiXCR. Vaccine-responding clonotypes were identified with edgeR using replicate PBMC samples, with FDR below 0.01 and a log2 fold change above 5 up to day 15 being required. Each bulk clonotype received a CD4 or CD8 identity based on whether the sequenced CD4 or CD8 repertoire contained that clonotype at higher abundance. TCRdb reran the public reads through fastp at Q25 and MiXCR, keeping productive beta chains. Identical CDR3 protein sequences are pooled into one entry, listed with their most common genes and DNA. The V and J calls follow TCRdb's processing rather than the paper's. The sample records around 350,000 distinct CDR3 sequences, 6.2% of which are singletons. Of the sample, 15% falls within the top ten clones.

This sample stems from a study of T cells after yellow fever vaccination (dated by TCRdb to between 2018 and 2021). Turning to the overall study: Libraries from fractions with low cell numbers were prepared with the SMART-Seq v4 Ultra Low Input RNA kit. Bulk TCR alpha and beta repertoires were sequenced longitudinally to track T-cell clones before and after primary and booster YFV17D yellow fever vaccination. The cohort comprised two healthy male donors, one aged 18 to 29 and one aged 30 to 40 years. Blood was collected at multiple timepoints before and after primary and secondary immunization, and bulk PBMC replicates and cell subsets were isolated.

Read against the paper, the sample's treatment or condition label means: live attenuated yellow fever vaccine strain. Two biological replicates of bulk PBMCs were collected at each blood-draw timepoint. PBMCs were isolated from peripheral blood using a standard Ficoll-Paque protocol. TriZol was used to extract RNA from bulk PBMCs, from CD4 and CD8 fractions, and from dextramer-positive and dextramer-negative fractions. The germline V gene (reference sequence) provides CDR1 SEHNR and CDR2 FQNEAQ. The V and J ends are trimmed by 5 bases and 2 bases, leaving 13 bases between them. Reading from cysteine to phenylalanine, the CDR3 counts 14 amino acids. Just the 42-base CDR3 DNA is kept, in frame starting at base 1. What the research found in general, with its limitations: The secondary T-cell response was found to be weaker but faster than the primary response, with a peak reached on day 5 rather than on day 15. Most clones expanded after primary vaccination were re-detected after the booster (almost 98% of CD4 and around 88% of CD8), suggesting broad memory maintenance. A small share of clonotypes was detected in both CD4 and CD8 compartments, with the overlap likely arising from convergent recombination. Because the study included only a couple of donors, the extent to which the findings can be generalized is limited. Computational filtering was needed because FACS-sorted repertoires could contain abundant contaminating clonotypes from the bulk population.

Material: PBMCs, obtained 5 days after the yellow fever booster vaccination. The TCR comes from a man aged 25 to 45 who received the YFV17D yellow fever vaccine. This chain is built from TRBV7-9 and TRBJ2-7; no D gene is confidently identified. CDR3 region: CASSPTRPPYEQYF. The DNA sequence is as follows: TGTGCCAGCAGCCCGACGCGACCGCCCTACGAGCAGTACTTC. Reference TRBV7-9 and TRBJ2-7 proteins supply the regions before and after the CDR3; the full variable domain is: DTGVSQNPRHKITKRGQNVTFRCDPISEHNRLYWYRQTLGQGPEFLTYFQNEAQLEKSRLLSDRFSAERPKGSFSTLEIQRTEQGDSAMYLCASSPTRPPYEQYFGPGTRLTVT.